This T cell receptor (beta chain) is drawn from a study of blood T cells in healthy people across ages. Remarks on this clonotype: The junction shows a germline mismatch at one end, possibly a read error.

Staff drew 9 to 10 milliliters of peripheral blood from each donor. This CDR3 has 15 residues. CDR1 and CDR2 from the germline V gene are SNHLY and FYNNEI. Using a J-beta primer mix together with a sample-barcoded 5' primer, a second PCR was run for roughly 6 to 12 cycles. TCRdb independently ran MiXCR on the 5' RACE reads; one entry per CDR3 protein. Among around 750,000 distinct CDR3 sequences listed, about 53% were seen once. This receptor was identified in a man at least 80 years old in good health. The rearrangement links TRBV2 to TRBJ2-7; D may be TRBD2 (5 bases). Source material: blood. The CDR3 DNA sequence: TGTGCCAGCAGTGAGACCCGGACTGGCTCCTGCGAGCAGTACTTC. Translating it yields CASSETRTGSCEQYF.